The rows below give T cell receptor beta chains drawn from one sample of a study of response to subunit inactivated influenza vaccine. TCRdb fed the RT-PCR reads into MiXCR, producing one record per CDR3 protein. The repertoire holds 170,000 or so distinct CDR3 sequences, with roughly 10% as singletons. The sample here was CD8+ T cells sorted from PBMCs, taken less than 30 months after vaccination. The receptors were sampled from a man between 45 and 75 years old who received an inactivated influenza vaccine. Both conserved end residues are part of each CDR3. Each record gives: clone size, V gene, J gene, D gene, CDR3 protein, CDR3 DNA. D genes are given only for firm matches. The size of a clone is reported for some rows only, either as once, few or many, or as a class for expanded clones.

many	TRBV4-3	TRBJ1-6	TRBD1	CASSQYRTGLNSPLHF	TGCGCCAGCAGCCAATATCGGACAGGGCTGAATTCACCCCTCCACTTT
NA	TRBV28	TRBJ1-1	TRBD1	CASRRTGTEAFF	TGTGCCAGCAGACGGACAGGGACTGAAGCTTTCTTT
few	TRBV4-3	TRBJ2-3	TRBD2	CASSLGLAASTDTQYF	TGCGCCAGCAGCCTCGGACTAGCGGCTAGCACAGATACGCAGTATTTT
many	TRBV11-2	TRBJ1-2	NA	CASSLDQHAAFYGYTF	TGTGCCAGCAGCTTAGATCAACACGCGGCATTCTATGGCTACACCTTC
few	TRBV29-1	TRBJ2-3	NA	CSGLTDTQYF	TGCAGCGGCTTAACAGATACGCAGTATTTT
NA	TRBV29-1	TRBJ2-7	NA	CSVERTYEQYF	TGCAGCGTTGAACGGACCTACGAGCAGTACTTC
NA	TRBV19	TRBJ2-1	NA	CASSIAGEQFF	TGTGCCAGTAGTATAGCGGGTGAGCAGTTCTTC
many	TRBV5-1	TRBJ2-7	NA	CASSFGLASYEQYF	TGCGCCAGCAGCTTTGGGCTAGCCTCCTACGAGCAGTACTTC
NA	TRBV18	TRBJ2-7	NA	CASSGPDMALEQYF	TGTGCCAGCTCAGGCCCGGACATGGCATTGGAGCAGTACTTC
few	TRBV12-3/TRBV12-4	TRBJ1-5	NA	CASSLGQYQPQHF	TGTGCCAGCAGTTTAGGGCAGTATCAGCCCCAGCATTTT
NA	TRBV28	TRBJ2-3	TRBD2	CASSSRTRRTDTQYF	TGTGCCAGCAGTTCCCGGACTAGACGCACAGATACGCAGTATTTT
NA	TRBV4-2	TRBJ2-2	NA	CASSQGEQGGGGELFF	TGTGCCAGCAGCCAAGGCGAGCAGGGTGGGGGCGGGGAGCTGTTTTTT
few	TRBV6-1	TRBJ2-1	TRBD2	CATQNSGGANEQFF	TGTGCCACCCAGAATAGCGGGGGGGCCAATGAGCAGTTCTTC
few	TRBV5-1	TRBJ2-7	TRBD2	CATREAGESYEQYF	TGCGCCACCCGGGAAGCGGGAGAATCGTACGAGCAGTACTTC
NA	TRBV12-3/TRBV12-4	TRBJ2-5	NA	CASSHEEGGETQYF	TGTGCCAGCTCTCACGAGGAGGGAGGAGAGACCCAGTACTTC
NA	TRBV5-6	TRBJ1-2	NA	CASSLVAWGDGYTF	TGTGCCAGCAGCTTGGTTGCTTGGGGTGATGGCTACACCTTC
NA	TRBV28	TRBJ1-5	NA	CASSGRYQPQHF	TGTGCCAGCAGCGGACGTTATCAGCCCCAGCATTTT
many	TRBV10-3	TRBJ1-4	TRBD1	CAISDPTTGGVEKLFF	TGTGCCATCAGTGACCCTACGACAGGGGGTGTGGAAAAACTGTTTTTT
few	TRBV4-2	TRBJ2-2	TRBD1	CASSQARGQGFGELFF	TGTGCCAGCAGCCAGGCCCGAGGACAGGGCTTCGGGGAGCTGTTTTTT
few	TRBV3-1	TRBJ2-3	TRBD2	CASSSRLALDTQYF	TGTGCCAGCAGCTCGAGACTAGCATTGGATACGCAGTATTTT
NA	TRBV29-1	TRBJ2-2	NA	CSVEDGFGELFF	TGCAGCGTTGAAGATGGATTCGGGGAGCTGTTTTTT
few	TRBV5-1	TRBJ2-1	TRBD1	CASSSMTGYNEQFF	TGCGCCAGCAGCTCGATGACAGGGTACAATGAGCAGTTCTTC
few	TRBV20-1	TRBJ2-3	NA	CSASTGVGDTQYF	TGCAGTGCTAGCACGGGAGTAGGGGATACGCAGTATTTT
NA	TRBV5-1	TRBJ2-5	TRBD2	CASSWSSGGTQETQYF	TGCGCCAGCAGCTGGTCTAGCGGGGGGACCCAAGAGACCCAGTACTTC
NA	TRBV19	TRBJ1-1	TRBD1	CASSILAGGEAFF	TGTGCCAGTAGTATACTCGCAGGGGGCGAAGCTTTCTTT
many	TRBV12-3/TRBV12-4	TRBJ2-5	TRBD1	CARGQEEETQYF	TGTGCCAGGGGACAGGAGGAAGAGACCCAGTACTTC
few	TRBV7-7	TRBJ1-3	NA	CASSLNTGSGNTIYF	TGTGCCAGCAGCCTGAATACAGGGTCTGGAAACACCATATATTTT
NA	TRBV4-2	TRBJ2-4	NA	CASSLDPTAKNIQYF	TGTGCCAGCAGCCTGGACCCCACGGCCAAAAACATTCAGTACTTC